This TCR beta chain was recorded in a study of long-term antiretroviral therapy in people with HIV. Overall study: There is a gap of about a decade between the earliest samples and the later 2015 immediate-ART recommendation.

Survey level was the resolution at which the v3.0 immunoSEQ assay ran. Profiling relied on immunoSEQ multiplex PCR, and the TCRdb table lists in-frame clones only, not all of them. The table includes 35,000 to 40,000 clones, roughly 80% detected once. Per donor, a minimum of one pre-ART and a minimum of two post-ART PBMC samples were available. Worth noting for this clone: Its antigen is still unknown.

V was clipped by 6 bases and J by 1 base, with 11 bases between them. Germline lookup yields CDR1 SGHRS and CDR2 YFSETQ. The CDR3 contains 15 residues. Study-level findings and limits: Control repertoires displayed wider CDR3 length ranges than the HIV repertoires. Post-ART, diversity grew, though it stayed under transplant donor control levels.

This receptor was identified in a man aged 18 to 35 with HIV. This rearrangement joins TRBV5-1 to TRBJ2-6, with D perhaps TRBD1 (6 bases). The sample was unsorted PBMCs, taken 1.5 years after starting antiretroviral therapy. Here the CDR3 reads CASTITGSGANVLTF. In nucleotides, the CDR3 is TGCGCCAGCACCATTACAGGGTCTGGGGCCAACGTCCTGACTTTC.